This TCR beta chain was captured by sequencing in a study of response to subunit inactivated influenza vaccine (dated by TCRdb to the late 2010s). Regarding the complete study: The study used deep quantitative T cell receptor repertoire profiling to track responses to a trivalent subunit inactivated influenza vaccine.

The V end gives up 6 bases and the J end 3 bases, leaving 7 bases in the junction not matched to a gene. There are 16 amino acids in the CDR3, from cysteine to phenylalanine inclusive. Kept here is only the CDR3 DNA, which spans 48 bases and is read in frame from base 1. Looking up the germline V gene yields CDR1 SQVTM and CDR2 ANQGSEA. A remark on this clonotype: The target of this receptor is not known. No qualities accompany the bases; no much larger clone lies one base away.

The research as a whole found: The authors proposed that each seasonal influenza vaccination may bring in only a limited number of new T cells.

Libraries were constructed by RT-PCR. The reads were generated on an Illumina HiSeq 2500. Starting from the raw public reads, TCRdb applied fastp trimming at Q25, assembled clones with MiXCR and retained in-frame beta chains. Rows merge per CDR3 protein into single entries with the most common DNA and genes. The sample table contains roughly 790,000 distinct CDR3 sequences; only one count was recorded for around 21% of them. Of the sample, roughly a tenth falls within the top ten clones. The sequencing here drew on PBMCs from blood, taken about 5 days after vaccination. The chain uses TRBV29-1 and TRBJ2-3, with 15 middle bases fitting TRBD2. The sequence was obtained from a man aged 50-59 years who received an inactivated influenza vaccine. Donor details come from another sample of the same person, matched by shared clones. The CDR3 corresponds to CSVLGLAGGWTDTQYF. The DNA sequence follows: TGCAGCGTGCTGGGACTAGCGGGAGGATGGACAGATACGCAGTATTTT.